This T cell receptor (beta chain) is drawn from a study of T cells after yellow fever vaccination (dated by TCRdb to between 2018 and 2021). As for the study more broadly: Libraries from fractions with low cell numbers were prepared with the SMART-Seq v4 Ultra Low Input RNA kit. To follow T-cell clones before and after primary and booster YFV17D yellow fever vaccination, bulk TCR alpha and beta repertoires were sequenced over time. Blood was collected at multiple timepoints before and after primary and secondary immunization, and bulk PBMC replicates and cell subsets were isolated. Two healthy male donors, one aged 18 to 30 and one aged 30 to 39 years, were included in the cohort. Findings and caveats that apply to the study as a whole: Most clones expanded after primary vaccination were re-detected after the booster (almost 97% of CD4 and around 88% of CD8), suggesting broad memory maintenance. A small fraction of clonotypes appeared in both the CD4 and CD8 compartments, likely as a result of convergent recombination. Because the study included only a couple of donors, the extent to which the findings can be generalized is limited. Compared with the primary T-cell response, the secondary T-cell response was faster but weaker, reaching its peak on day 5 rather than on day 15. Computational filtering was required because FACS-sorted repertoires could contain abundant contaminating clonotypes from the bulk population.

Synthesis of TCR cDNA relied on 5'RACE template switching, a step that introduced a universal primer site along with unique molecular identifiers. cDNA synthesis was primed from both the TCR alpha and TCR beta constant segments. Libraries were amplified in two PCR steps, with sample barcodes and sequencing adapters added in the second step. Sequencing of libraries was done on Illumina HiSeq 2500 (2x100 bp) or NovaSeq (2x150 bp). In the paper's pipeline: MIGEC handled demultiplexing of reads and collapsing into UMI consensus sequences, while MiXCR performed V(D)J alignment. Vaccine-responding clonotypes were defined with edgeR using replicate PBMC samples, requiring FDR below 0.01 and a log2 fold change above 5 up to day 15. Each bulk clonotype received a CD4 or CD8 identity based on whether the sequenced CD4 or CD8 repertoire contained that clonotype at higher abundance. TCRdb redid the processing of the public reads, applying fastp at Q25 and MiXCR, and retained in-frame beta chains. Duplicate CDR3 protein sequences are folded into a single record with the most common DNA and genes. TCRdb, not the authors, supplied the V and J calls. The sample table holds some 600,000 distinct CDR3 sequences, of which 10% to 15% were seen once. The ten biggest clones cover more than 12% of the sample.

For CDR1 and CDR2, the germline V gene lists SGHTA and FQGNSA. V gives up 3 bases and J gives up 2 bases, and the segment between their germline ends measures 13 bases. Inclusive of the bounding cysteine and phenylalanine, the CDR3 is 15 residues long. Only CDR3 DNA remains: 45 bases, in frame from the first base. The treatment or condition label for this specimen denotes: live attenuated yellow fever vaccine strain. At each blood-draw timepoint, two biological replicates of bulk PBMCs were collected. A standard Ficoll-Paque protocol was used to isolate PBMCs from peripheral blood. RNA was extracted with TriZol from bulk PBMCs, CD4 and CD8 fractions, and dextramer-positive and dextramer-negative fractions. A remark on this clonotype: Its target antigen remains unknown. Per-nucleotide qualities are absent, and no much larger clonotype sits a single base away.

The rearrangement combines TRBV7-2 with TRBJ2-5; the D gene cannot be resolved reliably. The sample consisted of PBMCs, taken on the day of the yellow fever booster vaccination. The TCR comes from a man aged 30-40 years who received the YFV17D yellow fever vaccine. The CDR3 has the sequence CASSLVARAQETQYF. The nucleotide sequence is TGTGCCAGCAGCTTGGTGGCCCGGGCTCAAGAGACCCAGTACTTC.